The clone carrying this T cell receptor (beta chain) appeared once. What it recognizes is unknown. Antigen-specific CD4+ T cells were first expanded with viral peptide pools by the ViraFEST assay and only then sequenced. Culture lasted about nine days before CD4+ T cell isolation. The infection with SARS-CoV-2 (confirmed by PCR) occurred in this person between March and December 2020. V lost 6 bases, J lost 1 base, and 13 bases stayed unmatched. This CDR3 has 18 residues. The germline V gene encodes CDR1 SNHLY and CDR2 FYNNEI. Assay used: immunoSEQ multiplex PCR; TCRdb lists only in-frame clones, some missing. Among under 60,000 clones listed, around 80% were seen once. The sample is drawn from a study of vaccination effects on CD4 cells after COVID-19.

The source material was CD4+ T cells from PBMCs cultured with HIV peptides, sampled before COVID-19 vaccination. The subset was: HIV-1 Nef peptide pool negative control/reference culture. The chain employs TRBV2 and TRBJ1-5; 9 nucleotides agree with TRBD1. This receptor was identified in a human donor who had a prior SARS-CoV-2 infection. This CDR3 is CASSGGTGRGGSNQPQHF. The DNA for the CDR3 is TGTGCCAGCAGCGGAGGGACAGGGCGAGGGGGAAGCAATCAGCCCCAGCATTTT.